This TCR beta chain was captured by sequencing in a study of blood T cell repertoires in COVID-19. Using immunoSEQ multiplex PCR, the repertoire was profiled, and TCRdb retains in-frame clones only, with some absent. The sample consists of 30,000 or so clones, around 90% of them appearing once. This CDR3 contains 13 residues. Trimming took 8 bases from V and 9 from J, leaving 17 bases between them. Germline CDR1 and CDR2: MDHEN and SYDVKM. This TCR derives from a human donor with active COVID-19. The donor label of this sample is uncertain. The sample consisted of peripheral blood. This rearrangement joins TRBV28 to TRBJ1-5; tentatively, D is TRBD1 (6 bases). The CDR3 bases are TGTGCCAGCCTCTCTGTGGGGGCTTGGCCCCAGCATTTT. As protein: CASLSVGAWPQHF.